The clone carrying this T cell receptor beta chain turned up a few times. Its matching antigen is unknown. PCR employed 60 Vbeta and 13 Jbeta primers. Profiling relied on immunoSEQ multiplex PCR, and the TCRdb table lists in-frame clones only, not all of them. The data contain 110,000 to 150,000 clones, around 77% of them singletons. From germline, CDR1 is LNHDA and CDR2 SQIVND (reference sequence). The V and J ends lost 7 bases and 4 bases, in that order; junction bases with no gene match: 23. CDR3 length: 19 residues. These data come from a study of cytomegalovirus exposure and HLA in healthy donors. The study's findings and limits: The study put some 150 TCR beta chains on its list as cytomegalovirus-associated. A later analysis linked a missense DCLRE1C variant to TCR beta V- and J-gene trimming. The records held CMV serostatus as the only immune exposure information.

These donors counted as nominally healthy when sampled, but unrecorded immune exposures were likely. The chain couples TRBV19 to TRBJ1-2; 8 bases match TRBD1. Sequenced input: PBMCs. This clonotype was obtained from a man younger than 30 in good health and CMV-seronegative. The CDR3 nucleotides read TGTGCCAGTAAGGCTTGGATGGCAGGGGGCGTTGGAGGGTCCTATGGCTACACCTTC. This sequence encodes CASKAWMAGGVGGSYGYTF.